This T cell receptor beta chain was sequenced for a study of T cell changes during pregnancy in multiple sclerosis. Measured with immunoSEQ multiplex PCR; TCRdb has only the in-frame clones, and not every one. The sample comprises some 30,000 clones, approximately 91% of which are singletons, and approximately 8.4% rests with the top ten. Germline V gene data show CDR1 as MNHNS and CDR2 as SASEGT. The V gene lost 1 base and the J gene lost 5 bases, with 9 bases spanning the gap. The CDR3 runs 13 residues. This sample comprised CD8+ T cells from peripheral blood mononuclear cells, obtained before pregnancy. The sequence was collected from a female donor with multiple sclerosis, enrolled in a pregnancy study. The rearrangement links TRBV6-1 to TRBJ2-7; D ambiguous. CDR3 nucleotide sequence: TGTGCCAGCAGTGAAGGAGAAAAAGACGAGCAGTACTTC. It is translated as CASSEGEKDEQYF.